This T cell receptor beta chain was recorded in a study of STAT3 mutations in large granular lymphocyte leukemia. Assay: immunoSEQ multiplex PCR; the TCRdb copy retains only in-frame clones and omits some. Of about 16,000 clones listed, 84% were seen once; the top ten hold 8.6%. Per germline, CDR1 SGHVS and CDR2 FNYEAQ. This CDR3 contains 15 residues. V was cut by 1 base and J by 10 bases, with 14 bases left in between. General observations from the study: Every T-LGLL patient had at least one immunodominant TCRbeta clonotype. Treatment regimens differed across patients between samplings.

A note on this clone: Its antigen is unknown.

What was sequenced was peripheral blood mononuclear cells. The rearrangement joins TRBV7-6 to TRBJ1-6; possible D gene TRBD1, 5 bases. The sequence was obtained from a man over 45 with T-cell large granular lymphocyte leukemia. Some clones in this sample may be carry-over from other donors' samples. In DNA, the CDR3 is TGTGCCAGCAGCTTAGGGGGCGGCGTTGGATCACCCCTCCACTTT. The encoded protein is CASSLGGGVGSPLHF.